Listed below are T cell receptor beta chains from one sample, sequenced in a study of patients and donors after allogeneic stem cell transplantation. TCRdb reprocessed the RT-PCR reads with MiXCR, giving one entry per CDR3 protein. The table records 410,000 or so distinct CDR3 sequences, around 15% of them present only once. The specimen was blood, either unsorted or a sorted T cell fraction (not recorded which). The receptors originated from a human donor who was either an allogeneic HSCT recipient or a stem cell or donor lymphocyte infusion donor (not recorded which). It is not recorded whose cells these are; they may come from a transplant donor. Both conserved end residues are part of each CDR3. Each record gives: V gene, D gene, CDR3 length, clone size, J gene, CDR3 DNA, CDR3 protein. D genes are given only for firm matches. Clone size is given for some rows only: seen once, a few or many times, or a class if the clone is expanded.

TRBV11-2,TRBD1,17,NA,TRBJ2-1,TGTGCCAGCAGCTTATATAGGGGGCTGAGCTCCTACAATGAGCAGTTCTTC,CASSLYRGLSSYNEQFF
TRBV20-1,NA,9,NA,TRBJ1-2,TGCAGTGCTGTTTATGGCTACACCTTC,CSAVYGYTF
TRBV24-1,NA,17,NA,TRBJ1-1,TGTGCCACCAGTGATTTGCCTGGGGAGGATACTAGCACTGAAGCTTTCTTT,CATSDLPGEDTSTEAFF
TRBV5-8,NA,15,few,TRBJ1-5,TGTGCCAGCAGCTTCAGCCCCAGGGGACTTCAGCCCCAGCATTTT,CASSFSPRGLQPQHF
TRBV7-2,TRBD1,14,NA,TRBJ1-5,TGTGCCAGCAGCCCGGACAGGGGGCAGCAGCCCCAGCATTTT,CASSPDRGQQPQHF
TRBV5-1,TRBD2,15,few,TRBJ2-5,TGCGCCAGCAAGACTAGCGGGGGGATGAAAGAGACCCAGTACTTC,CASKTSGGMKETQYF
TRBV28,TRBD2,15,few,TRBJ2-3,TGTGCCTGCTTCGGGGGGAGAGGTTTGACAGATACGCAGTATTTT,CACFGGRGLTDTQYF
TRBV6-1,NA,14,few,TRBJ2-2,TGTGCCACTATGGGACTTACGTTCACCGGGGAGCTGTTTTTT,CATMGLTFTGELFF
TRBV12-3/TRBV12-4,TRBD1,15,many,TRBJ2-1,TGTGCCAGCAGCTCCCCACGGACAGGGAGGAATGAGCAGTTCTTC,CASSSPRTGRNEQFF
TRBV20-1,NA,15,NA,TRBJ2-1,TGCAGTGCTAGAGAGGTAGAACAGGTCTACAATGAGCAGTTCTTC,CSAREVEQVYNEQFF
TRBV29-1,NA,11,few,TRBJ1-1,TGCAGCGTGGTGAAAGGGACTGAAGCTTTCTTT,CSVVKGTEAFF
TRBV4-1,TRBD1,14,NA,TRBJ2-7,TGCGCCAGCAGCCATCCAACACCGGGACAGAAGCAGTACTTC,CASSHPTPGQKQYF
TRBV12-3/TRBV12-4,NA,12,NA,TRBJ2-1,TGTGCCAGCAGTTTGAGGGAGCTTGAGCAGTTCTTC,CASSLRELEQFF
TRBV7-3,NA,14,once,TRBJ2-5,TGTGCCAGCAGCTTAAGGGGCGGGGCAGAGACCCAGTACTTC,CASSLRGGAETQYF
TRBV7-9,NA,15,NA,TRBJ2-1,TGTGCCAGCAGCTTAGATGGGGCTAGGAACAATGAGCAGTTCTTC,CASSLDGARNNEQFF
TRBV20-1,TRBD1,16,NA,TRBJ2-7,TGCAGTGCTAGAGATGGTGAGGGACAGGCCTCCTACGAGCAGTACTTC,CSARDGEGQASYEQYF
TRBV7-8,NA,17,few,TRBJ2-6,TGTGCCAGCAGCTTACGAGGGCCTGGCTCTGGGGCCAACGTCCTGACTTTC,CASSLRGPGSGANVLTF